This TCR beta chain was identified during a study of blood T cell repertoires in COVID-19 (dated by TCRdb to the early 2020s). General notes on the study: Samples covering the acute and convalescent phases of COVID-19 were provided by collaborators in the United States, Italy and Spain. A freely available public database, intended as a resource for researchers studying the immune response to SARS-CoV-2, is where the repertoires were released. Nearly every sample came with metadata listing a de-identified subject ID, COVID-19 status, age in years and sex. The samples were drawn from two sources: the first 160 participants of the ongoing ImmuneRACE study, and fewer than 1,500 subjects contributed by 6 global collaborators. Where available, HLA class I and class II types were obtained from metadata supplied by the sample provider rather than from assay-based typing. The prospective study material was composed of cDNA or gDNA derived from T cells, B-cell-depleted T cells, or PBMCs. The dataset comprised deeply sampled blood TCRbeta repertoires from subjects exposed to, actively infected with, or recovered from COVID-19. On the study overall, not on this receptor specifically: How much clinical and demographic metadata was included differed by source and by participant, and the metadata was provided uncurated.

The immunoSEQ Assay, a bias-controlled multiplex PCR, was used to amplify TCRbeta CDR3 regions from genomic DNA. The authors' analysis ran thus. Within the assay, amplification of reference gene primers was used to estimate how many nucleated cells each sample contained. To quantify the absolute abundance of each unique TCRbeta CDR3 rearrangement, sequence reads were collapsed and filtered. For each sample, productive Simpson clonality was calculated by taking the square root of Simpson's diversity index across productive rearrangements. TCRdb re-hosts the immuneACCESS table, in-frame sequences only. Its copies lack some clones; in the studies checked, an unresolved V gene accounts for under half of them, and the cause for the rest is not known. The DNA gave D and trimming, while V, J and clone size come from that table. The sample records some 56,000 clones, 89% of which are singletons. The ten largest clones add up to around 18% of the sample.

A note on this clone: The specificity of this receptor is unknown. No per-base quality is available; no much larger clone lies one base away.

Whole blood was collected in K2EDTA tubes by collaborating institutions according to the institutions' own protocols. For TCRbeta analysis, collaborators shipped samples as frozen whole blood, isolated PBMCs, or DNA extracted from either of those sample types. CDR1 and CDR2, per the germline V gene, are SGHDN and FVKESK. V is shortened by 0 bases, J by 13 bases, and the region joining them spans 14 bases. The CDR3 holds 13 amino acids from the cysteine to the phenylalanine. Only the CDR3 part of the read is kept: 39 bases, read in frame from the first base. The sample comprised peripheral blood. The receptor was derived from a human donor in a cohort sampled during active COVID-19. Here the chain combines TRBV14 and TRBJ2-3, with the D segment identity uncertain. The CDR3 protein is CASSQDLGGLEYF. The DNA reads as follows: TGTGCCAGCAGCCAAGATCTAGGCGGCCTAGAGTATTTT.